This T cell receptor beta chain came from a study of T cell responses to AZD1222 COVID-19 vaccine. Study-wide findings and caveats: Nearly half of spike-specific TCRs reportedly target unmutated variant regions. Clonal diversity was possibly underestimated; the donors were predominantly white British and more often female. All repertoire sampling was performed exclusively after the peak T cell response.

About this clone itself: Its antigen remains unidentified.

Assay: immunoSEQ multiplex PCR; the TCRdb copy retains only in-frame clones and omits some. Found here are 90,000 to 120,000 clones, roughly 86% of them singletons; the top ten hold 3% to 4%. The clonotype comes from an adult who received the MenACWY meningococcal vaccine as a control. The material sequenced was peripheral blood, taken 28 days after the second dose of the MenACWY control vaccine.

In DNA, the CDR3 is TGTGCCAGCAGCTTAGCAGGGGCCGACACAGATACGCAGTATTTT. Translated: CASSLAGADTDTQYF. V is TRBV7-3 and J is TRBJ2-3; TRBD1 might be the D (6 bases). This CDR3 spans 15 amino acids. V lost 2 bases and J 2 bases, leaving 11 bases between the germline ends. Germline CDR1 is SGHTA and CDR2 is FQGTGA.